This TCR beta chain comes out of a study of cytomegalovirus exposure and HLA in healthy donors. V dropped 2 bases and J dropped 2 bases, with 10 bases sitting between them. Per the germline V gene, CDR1 is MGHDK and CDR2 is SYGVNS. This CDR3 has 14 amino acids. PCR used 60 Vbeta primers and 13 Jbeta primers. This table comes from immunoSEQ multiplex PCR, and its TCRdb copy is limited to in-frame clones, with some not included. The table shows 57,000 or so clones, with approximately 70% occurring only once. Likely unrecorded immune exposures existed in these nominally healthy donors. This clone was seen more than once but under ten times.

This TCR was recovered from a woman between 55 and 75 years old in good health and CMV-seropositive. The chain joins TRBV25-1 to TRBJ2-7; unclear D gene. Material for sequencing was PBMCs. This CDR3 reads CASSEDIDPYEQYF. Written as DNA, the CDR3 is TGTGCCAGCAGTGAAGACATCGACCCCTACGAGCAGTACTTC.